A single sample is the source of the 19 T cell receptor beta chains below, sequenced in a study of blood T cell repertoires in COVID-19. Using immunoSEQ multiplex PCR, the repertoire was profiled, and TCRdb retains in-frame clones only, with some absent. The table records about 180,000 clones, 80% to 90% of them present only once. Sample: peripheral blood. The receptors here all came from a man aged 60 to 75 with acute or convalescent COVID-19.

The CDR3 protein is CASSVDPGASGRRDEQFF. The CDR3 DNA reads as TGTGCCAGCAGCGTAGACCCCGGGGCGAGCGGGAGGAGGGATGAGCAGTTCTTC. The chain recombines TRBV9 with TRBJ2-1, with 9 bases matching TRBD2. There are 18 residues in the CDR3. Germline loops: CDR1 SGDLS, CDR2 YYNGEE. V gave up 0 bases and J gave up 8 bases; unmatched junction bases: 15.

The genes are TRBV4-2 and TRBJ2-1; no firm D call. V dropped 1 base and J dropped 5 bases, with 12 bases sitting between them. The CDR3 extends over 15 amino acids. The germline V gene has CDR1 LGHNA and CDR2 YNFKEQ. CDR3 in amino acids: CASSQGLLDHNEQFF. In nucleotides, the CDR3 is TGTGCCAGCAGCCAAGGGCTCCTAGATCACAATGAGCAGTTCTTC.

Regarding this clone: The same CDR3 also results from other DNA sequences found in this sample. CDR3 in amino acids: CASSLEGSSGNTIYF. The CDR3, as DNA: TGCGCCAGCAGCTTGGAGGGGTCCTCTGGAAACACCATATATTTT. The V and J genes are TRBV5-1 and TRBJ1-3; perhaps TRBD1 as D (5 bases). The V and J ends lost 0 bases and 0 bases respectively, with 7 bases between them. CDR3 size: 15 residues. Germline V gene data show CDR1 as SGHRS and CDR2 as YFSETQ.

The chain couples TRBV5-1 to TRBJ2-7; tentative D call: TRBD2 (5 bases). CDR1 is SGHRS and CDR2 is YFSETQ in the germline V gene. The germline V and J ends were trimmed by 2 bases and 1 base, with 10 bases remaining between them. The CDR3 length is 14 residues. CDR3 in DNA: TGCGCCAGCAGCTTTAGAGCGGAATCCTACGAGCAGTACTTC. This encodes CASSFRAESYEQYF.

In DNA form, the CDR3 reads TGTGCCACCAGTGACCCTTCACGGGGCTATGGCTACACCTTC. The encoded protein is CATSDPSRGYGYTF. The gene calls are TRBV24-1 and TRBJ1-2; no reliable D call. V gave up 4 bases and J gave up 4 bases, with 12 bases separating them. This CDR3 has 14 amino acids. Germline V gene lookup returns CDR1 KGHDR and CDR2 SFDVKD.

The J gene is TRBJ2-7, the V gene TRBV2; 7 nucleotides line up with TRBD1. Germline CDR1 SNHLY, CDR2 FYNNEI. Trimming took 6 bases from V and 3 from J; bases not matched to a gene: 11. The CDR3 extends over 15 amino acids. CDR3: CASSPGTAPNYEQYF. DNA for the CDR3: TGTGCCAGCAGCCCTGGGACAGCCCCGAACTACGAGCAGTACTTC.

V is TRBV7-2 and J is TRBJ2-3; the match to TRBD2 covers 8 bases. V dropped 5 bases and J dropped 2; count of bases not matched to a gene: 12. This CDR3 spans 17 amino acids. Germline lookup yields CDR1 SGHTA and CDR2 FQGNSA. CDR3 residues: CASSVWGSGIVTDTQYF. The DNA of the CDR3 is TGTGCCAGCAGCGTCTGGGGTAGCGGGATCGTCACAGATACGCAGTATTTT.

The chain is built from TRBV19 and TRBJ2-2; maybe TRBD2 (6 bases). The CDR3 totals 16 residues. Trimming stripped 5 bases from V and 3 bases from J, with 16 bases between. The germline CDR1 and CDR2 sequences are LNHDA and SQIVND (reference sequence). The CDR3 is CASSSPGRSDTGELFF. Here the CDR3 DNA reads TGTGCCAGTAGTTCCCCGGGGAGGTCCGACACCGGGGAGCTGTTTTTT.

The chain carries TRBV28 and TRBJ1-1, with 7 nucleotides matching TRBD1. The CDR3 is made up of 15 amino acids. V was pared by 5 bases and J by 1 base, with 7 bases of the junction left unmatched. Germline V gives CDR1 MDHEN, CDR2 SYDVKM. The CDR3, as DNA: TGTGCCAGCAGTACGAGGGGGACAGCGAACACTGAAGCTTTCTTT. Encoded protein: CASSTRGTANTEAFF.

This clone was found a few times. This chain uses TRBV12-5 with TRBJ1-1, with 8 bases aligning to TRBD1. The V and J ends lost 0 bases and 0 bases, in that order; junction bases with no gene match: 9. Germline V lookup: CDR1 LGHNT, CDR2 FRNRAP. The CDR3 consists of 18 residues. Here the CDR3 reads CASGLVTGGIRMNTEAFF. In nucleotides, the CDR3 is TGTGCTAGTGGTTTGGTAACAGGGGGGATTCGGATGAACACTGAAGCTTTCTTT.

The chain couples TRBV3-1 (or the pseudogene TRBV3-2) to TRBJ2-3, with 8 bases identical to TRBD2. CDR1 is LGHDT and CDR2 is YNNKEL in the germline V gene (reference sequence). After removal of 4 bases from V and 0 bases from J, the junction contained 3 bases not matched to a gene. The CDR3 covers 15 residues. The CDR3 is CASSPLAGSTDTQYF. As DNA, the CDR3 is TGTGCCAGCAGCCCCTTAGCGGGGAGCACAGATACGCAGTATTTT.

In DNA, the CDR3 is TGTGCCAGCAGTTTCGGCCCTAGCCCCGGGGAGCTGTTTTTT. Protein sequence: CASSFGPSPGELFF. This chain links TRBV27 with TRBJ2-2, with D possibly TRBD2 on 5 matching bases. CDR3 length: 14 residues. Trimming cost V 3 bases and J 6 bases, with 11 bases left between them. Germline assignment: CDR1 MNHEY and CDR2 SMNVEV (reference sequence).

The gene calls are TRBV7-2 and TRBJ2-3, with 7 bases matching TRBD2. Germline loops: CDR1 SGHTA, CDR2 FQGNSA. The CDR3 runs 14 residues. After removal of 4 bases from V and 6 bases from J, the junction contained 7 bases not matched to a gene. Written as DNA, the CDR3 is TGTGCCAGCAGCTCGCCGAGGGAGGGGGATACGCAGTATTTT. This sequence encodes CASSSPREGDTQYF.

The genes are TRBV2 and TRBJ1-2, with D perhaps TRBD1 (5 bases). CDR3 size: 14 residues. Germline CDR1 reads SNHLY; CDR2 reads FYNNEI. Trimming took off 7 bases at V and 4 bases at J, with 16 bases between the two ends. The CDR3 sequence: CASKIEGQGYGYTF. Here the CDR3 DNA reads TGTGCCAGCAAAATCGAAGGGCAGGGCTATGGCTACACCTTC.

The chain carries TRBV7-2 and TRBJ1-1, with a tentative D call TRBD1 (5 bases). V shed 8 bases and J shed 4 bases, with 11 bases lying between them. In germline, CDR1 is SGHTA, CDR2 FQGNSA. The CDR3 has 12 amino acids. CDR3 region: CASGVGGTEAFF. The CDR3 DNA is TGTGCCAGCGGAGTCGGGGGCACTGAAGCTTTCTTT.

The chain joins TRBV27 to TRBJ2-7; 9 bases fit TRBD2. CDR3 length: 15 amino acids. V dropped 5 bases and J dropped 0; count of bases not matched to a gene: 5. Germline CDR1 and CDR2: MNHEY and SMNVEV (reference sequence). CDR3 in DNA: TGTGCCAGCAGTGGACTAGCGTATCTCTCCTACGAGCAGTACTTC. Translation gives CASSGLAYLSYEQYF.

The V gene is TRBV7-9, the J gene TRBJ2-7; TRBD2 matches 7 bases. Germline CDR1 SEHNR, CDR2 FQNEAQ (reference sequence). The V and J ends lost 5 bases and 0 bases, in that order; junction bases with no gene match: 7. The CDR3 covers 15 residues. The CDR3 nucleotides read TGTGCCAGCAGCCTCGGGCGGGGGAGCTCCTACGAGCAGTACTTC. Protein sequence: CASSLGRGSSYEQYF.

The chain uses TRBV7-9 and TRBJ2-3, with D perhaps TRBD2 (6 bases). Trimming shortened V by 7 bases and J by 1 base, and 15 bases separated the two germline ends. The CDR3 length is 15 residues. Germline CDR1 and CDR2: SEHNR and FQNEAQ (reference sequence). CDR3 residues: CASTSMGTGTDTQYF. In nucleotides, the CDR3 is TGTGCCAGCACCTCAATGGGGACTGGCACAGATACGCAGTATTTT. Combining the CDR3 with reference TRBV7-9 and TRBJ2-3 gives the whole variable domain DTGVSQNPRHKITKRGQNVTFRCDPISEHNRLYWYRQTLGQGPEFLTYFQNEAQLEKSRLLSDRFSAERPKGSFSTLEIQRTEQGDSAMYLCASTSMGTGTDTQYFGPGTRLTVL.

The chain recombines TRBV4-3 with TRBJ1-2; tentative D call: TRBD1 (5 bases). The CDR3 totals 15 residues. V was clipped by 0 bases and J by 1 base, with 9 bases between them. CDR1 and CDR2 from the germline V gene are LGHNA and YSLEER. CDR3 sequence (DNA): TGCGCCAGCAGCCAAGATTTAGGGGATAACTATGGCTACACCTTC. Translated, it gives CASSQDLGDNYGYTF.